This T cell receptor beta chain appears in the sequencing data of a study of technical replicates of blood from a few donors. Per germline, CDR1 MNHEY and CDR2 SVGAGI. V lost 5 bases and J lost 9; bases outside the gene matches: 8. CDR3 size: 15 residues. Clones were sequenced by immunoSEQ multiplex PCR, and TCRdb holds only the in-frame ones, with some missing. The table records roughly 76,000 clones, 65% to 90% of them present only once. V gene TRBV6-5 combines with J gene TRBJ2-1, with TRBD2 matching over 12 bases. The specimen sequenced was PBMCs. The clonotype originates from a human donor in good health. Some clones in this sample may be carry-over from other donors' samples. CDR3 coding DNA: TGTGCCAGCAGTACCCGTCTAGCGGGAGGGAGTGAGCAGTTCTTC. Translating gives CASSTRLAGGSEQFF.